The next 18 T cell receptor beta chains were all read from a single sample in a study of T cells in women clearing cervical HPV infection. Clones were read by immunoSEQ multiplex PCR, and TCRdb kept only the in-frame ones, dropping some. This sample's clone table lists about 35,000 clones. Sequencing was performed on blood buffy coat. All receptors come from a woman aged 18 to 75 with a cervical HPV16 infection that either progressed to CIN3+ or cleared (not recorded which).

In the case of this clone: Read sequence stops 3 residues before the CDR3 end, and the germline J gene provides the missing end. This sequence joins TRBV7-2 and TRBJ1-1; D may be TRBD1 (6 bases). This CDR3 region has 13 residues. Trimming cost V 6 bases and J 3 bases, with 11 bases left between them. Germline loops: CDR1 SGHTA, CDR2 FQGNSA. The DNA read from the CDR3 is TGTGCCAGCAGGCAGGGGATCGACACTGAA. It specifies CASRQGIDTE. The entire CDR3 reads CASRQGIDTEAFF.

The CDR3 DNA, read in part, is TGCAGTGCTAGAGATCACGGACAGAGTACCTACGAG. Protein product: CSARDHGQSTYE. The full CDR3 sequence reads CSARDHGQSTYEQYF. V and J are TRBV20-1 and TRBJ2-7; TRBD1 might be the D (6 bases). The DNA ends 3 residues before the CDR3 does, and the rest of the CDR3 is filled in from the germline J gene. With 0 bases removed from V and 2 bases from J, the gap between germline ends came to 14 bases. CDR1 and CDR2 from the germline V gene are DFQATT and SNEGSKA (reference sequence). CDR3 length equals 15 residues.

Turning to this clone: The read terminates 3 residues before the CDR3 end, so the remaining end is supplied by the germline J gene. The rearrangement joins TRBV20-1 to TRBJ2-2; D may be TRBD1 (5 bases). The CDR3 is 13 amino acids. Trimming pared 5 bases from V and 7 bases from J, leaving 14 bases between. The germline gives CDR1 DFQATT, CDR2 SNEGSKA (reference sequence). The CDR3 bases that were read are TGCAGTGCTCAACGGGCAGGGATCGGGGAG. Protein sequence: CSAQRAGIGE. In full, the CDR3 reads CSAQRAGIGELFF.

In regard to this clone: The CDR3 end lies 3 residues beyond the end of the read and is filled in from the germline J gene. The chain joins TRBV20-1 to TRBJ2-3; TRBD1 matches at 9 bases. This CDR3 contains 15 residues. V shed 5 bases and J 4 bases; nucleotides not matched to a gene: 10. Germline loops: CDR1 DFQATT, CDR2 SNEGSKA (reference sequence). Incomplete CDR3 DNA: TGCAGTGCTCCCCGACAGGGGGGGATCGCAGATACG. It codes for CSAPRQGGIADT. The whole CDR3 is CSAPRQGGIADTQYF.

With respect to this clone: The read finishes 3 residues shy of the CDR3 end, and the germline J gene is used to complete it. J is TRBJ1-2 and V is TRBV7-9, with a weak D call TRBD1 (6 bases). Germline CDR1 and CDR2: SEHNR and FQNEAQ (reference sequence). This CDR3 has 11 residues. The sequenced part of the CDR3 DNA is TGTGCCGCGGGACAACACTACGAC. Its protein product is CAAGQHYD. The whole CDR3 protein is CAAGQHYDYTF.

The sequenced part of the CDR3 DNA is TGCAGTGCTAGAGTACTTATAATCCCTTCAGATACG. Encoded protein: CSARVLIIPSDT. The full CDR3 reads CSARVLIIPSDTQYF. The chain employs TRBV20-1 and TRBJ2-3; D not resolved. The CDR3 extends 3 residues past the end of the read, so its final part is completed from the germline J gene. Germline values: CDR1 DFQATT, CDR2 SNEGSKA (reference sequence). V was trimmed by 1 base and J by 4 bases, leaving 15 bases between them. CDR3 length equals 15 residues.

Points on this clone: With the read ending 3 residues before the CDR3 end, the germline J gene is used to fill in that end. The V call is TRBV4-2, the J call TRBJ2-3; 13 bases align to TRBD2. Germline V CDR1 and CDR2: LGHNA, YNFKEQ. Unmatched junction bases numbered 6, after V lost 4 bases and J lost 2 bases. The CDR3 runs to 17 residues. The CDR3 DNA, read in part, is TGTGCCAGCAGCCTCAGACTAGCGGGGGGTTACACAGATACG. It translates to CASSLRLAGGYTDT. The complete CDR3 sequence is CASSLRLAGGYTDTQYF.

A remark on this clone: The sequence runs out 3 residues before the end of the CDR3; the remainder is reconstructed from the germline J gene. The chain couples TRBV6-2 or TRBV6-3 to TRBJ2-1; maybe TRBD2 (5 bases). V lost 2 bases and J lost 4, with 15 bases in between. The V gene's germline CDR1 is MNHEY and CDR2 SVGEGT. The CDR3 runs 16 residues. The sequenced part of the CDR3 DNA is TGTGCCAGCAGTTACGCCTTGGCTAGCTGGTACAATGAG. Translated, it gives CASSYALASWYNE. The whole CDR3 protein is CASSYALASWYNEQFF.

On this clone: The CDR3 goes on 3 residues after the read ends, and that part is filled in from the germline J gene. V and J are TRBV5-1 and TRBJ2-3, with TRBD2 as a possible D gene (5 bases). The CDR3 has 15 residues. Germline V gives CDR1 SGHRS, CDR2 YFSETQ. Trimming removed 1 base from V and 2 bases from J, with 11 bases in between. Incomplete CDR3 DNA: TGCGCCAGCAGCTTGCGGGTGGACTTCACAGATACG. Amino acids: CASSLRVDFTDT. The CDR3 reads in full as CASSLRVDFTDTQYF. The entire variable domain, with the rest obtained from reference TRBV5-1 and TRBJ2-3, is as follows: KAGVTQTPRYLIKTRGQQVTLSCSPISGHRSVSWYQQTPGQGLQFLFEYFSETQRNKGNFPGRFSGRQFSNSRSEMNVSTLELGDSALYLCASSLRVDFTDTQYFGPGTRLTVL.

Comments on this clone: The read comes to an end 3 residues before the CDR3 does, leaving the germline J gene to fill in the end. The genes are TRBV20-1 and TRBJ1-2; D is unresolved. CDR1 DFQATT and CDR2 SNEGSKA come from the germline V gene (reference sequence). The CDR3 sequence is 12 residues long. V lost 7 bases and J lost 6, with 15 bases in between. This CDR3 reads CSVRDTEHGYTF. CDR3 bases read: TGCAGTGTCAGAGATACAGAGCATGGC.

Of note for this clone: The read falls 3 residues short of the CDR3 end, and the missing part is taken from the germline J gene. V usage is TRBV2 and J usage is TRBJ1-2, with 7 bases that match TRBD1. In germline, CDR1 is SNHLY, CDR2 FYNNEI. This CDR3 has 12 amino acids. The CDR3 loop reads CASGQTGIGYTF. The CDR3 bases that were read are TGTGCCAGCGGCCAGACAGGGATCGGC.

Notes on this clone: Sequencing ends 3 residues short of the CDR3 end; the germline J gene provides the rest. This chain joins TRBV28 and TRBJ1-5; D remains ambiguous. Germline V gene lookup returns CDR1 MDHEN and CDR2 SYDVKM. The V and J ends lost 6 bases and 5 bases respectively, with 8 bases between them. The CDR3 extends over 12 amino acids. The CDR3 sequence: CASRGPYQPQHF. The sequenced CDR3 bases are TGTGCCAGCAGAGGTCCTTATCAGCCC.

As for this clone: Other nucleotide sequences in the sample specify the same CDR3. The DNA read from the CDR3 is TGTGCCAGCTCACCCCAGGGTGAGGGCCCC. The encoded protein is CASSPQGEGP. The CDR3 as a whole reads CASSPQGEGPAFF. The chain links TRBV18 to TRBJ1-1, with D possibly TRBD1 on 5 matching bases. The missing CDR3 end, 3 residues past where the read stops, is filled in from the germline J gene. Germline V gene lookup returns CDR1 KGHSH and CDR2 LQKENI. CDR3 length: 13 amino acids.

As concerns this clone: The read stops 3 residues short of the end of the CDR3; the missing end is completed from the germline J gene. The genes are TRBV18 and TRBJ2-4; 7 nucleotides line up with TRBD1. CDR1 is KGHSH, CDR2 LQKENI, per germline. The CDR3 runs to 13 residues. The CDR3: CASSIGTDYGQYF. CDR3 bases read: TGTGCCAGCTCAATCGGGACAGACTATGGT.

For this clone: The read stops 3 residues short of the end of the CDR3; the missing end is completed from the germline J gene. The chain couples TRBV5-1 to TRBJ1-2, with D possibly matching TRBD1 (5 bases). Trimming cost V 4 bases and J 2 bases, with 9 bases left between them. CDR1 and CDR2 from the germline V gene are SGHRS and YFSETQ. The CDR3 covers 13 residues. The CDR3 reads CASSGAENYGYTF. Incomplete CDR3 DNA: TGCGCCAGCAGCGGGGCGGAGAACTATGGC.

To note about this clone: The missing CDR3 end, 3 residues past where the read stops, is filled in from the germline J gene. The chain couples TRBV19 to TRBJ1-2, with 9 nucleotides matching TRBD1. This CDR3 has 13 amino acids. Per germline, CDR1 LNHDA and CDR2 SQIVND (reference sequence). Unmatched junction bases numbered 5, after V lost 6 bases and J lost 6 bases. The covered CDR3 bases are TGTGCCAGTAGCGCCGGGACAGGGAATGGC. This gives the protein CASSAGTGNG. The full CDR3 protein reads CASSAGTGNGYTF.

A remark on this clone: Read data end 3 residues before the CDR3 end; the end is taken from the germline J gene. The same CDR3 also results from other DNA sequences found in this sample. This chain joins TRBV7-7 and TRBJ1-1; D might be TRBD1 (5 bases). The CDR3 extends over 13 amino acids. Germline V gives CDR1 SSHAT, CDR2 FNYEAQ (reference sequence). CDR3 residues: CASSRGLAETAFF. The CDR3 DNA, read in part, is TGTGCCAGCAGCCGGGGACTAGCGGAGACC.

On this clone: The read halts 3 residues ahead of the CDR3 end, with the missing end drawn from the germline J gene. The V gene is TRBV30, the J gene TRBJ2-7, with a possible D match to TRBD2 (7 bases). This CDR3 contains 13 residues. With 2 bases removed from V and 4 bases from J, the gap between germline ends came to 12 bases. In germline, CDR1 is GTSNPN, CDR2 SVGIG (reference sequence). CDR3 amino acids: CAWSLGGHYEQYF. CDR3 DNA, as far as it was read: TGTGCCTGGAGTCTCGGGGGGCATTACGAG.